This is a list of T cell receptor beta chains from one sample in a study of T cell repertoires in cytomegalovirus infection. For these TCRs, the target antigens are not known. TCRdb ran MiXCR on the reads and lists one entry per CDR3 protein. Of 80,000 or so distinct CDR3 sequences listed, around 37% are singletons. The sample here was CD8+ T cells from cultured PBMCs, taken from culture after CMV antigen stimulation. Receptor source: a human donor in good health (CMV status not recorded). Some clones in this sample may be carry-over from other donors' samples. CDR3s include the opening cysteine and the closing phenylalanine or tryptophan. D genes are given only for firm matches. Expanded clones get a size class; other rows say once, few or many, or leave the size out.

-	TRBV7-6	TRBJ2-1	-	CASSLAILSGYYNVQFF	TGTGCCAGCAGCTTAGCCATCCTGTCGGGTTATTACAATGTGCAGTTCTTC
TRBD1	TRBV20-1	TRBJ1-2	-	CSAREDPGQGANYGYTF	TGCAGTGCTAGAGAAGACCCGGGACAGGGAGCTAACTATGGCTACACCTTC
-	TRBV7-2	TRBJ2-3	few	CASSFSGERTDTQYF	TGTGCCAGCAGCTTCAGTGGGGAACGGACAGATACGCAGTATTTT
-	TRBV4-1	TRBJ1-1	-	CASSQDSELMNTEAFF	TGCGCCAGCAGCCAAGATTCCGAACTCATGAACACTGAAGCTTTCTTT
-	TRBV4-1	TRBJ2-1	-	CASSQEKVMHEQFF	TGCGCCAGCAGCCAAGAAAAGGTTATGCATGAGCAGTTCTTC
TRBD2	TRBV6-2/TRBV6-3	TRBJ2-3	-	CASSNSGGAGDTQYF	TGTGCCAGCAGTAATAGCGGGGGGGCCGGGGATACGCAGTATTTT
-	TRBV6-5	TRBJ2-3	-	CASSPTSATDTQYF	TGTGCCAGCAGTCCTACGTCAGCCACAGATACGCAGTATTTT
TRBD1	TRBV5-1	TRBJ2-7	-	CASRQKTGDSAEQYF	TGTGCCAGCAGGCAGAAGACAGGGGATTCAGCCGAGCAGTACTTC
TRBD2	TRBV5-4	TRBJ2-5	-	CASSFASGEETQYF	TGTGCCAGCAGCTTCGCTAGCGGAGAAGAGACCCAGTACTTC
TRBD2	TRBV20-1	TRBJ2-5	-	CSARPTGLAGLGGTQYF	TGCAGTGCTAGACCCACGGGACTAGCGGGTCTCGGGGGGACCCAGTACTTC
-	TRBV6-2/TRBV6-3	TRBJ1-6	-	CASREIHRNSPLHF	TGTGCCAGCAGAGAGATACACAGGAATTCACCCCTCCACTTT
-	TRBV6-2/TRBV6-3	TRBJ1-1	-	CASSYQGIAEAFF	TGTGCCAGCAGTTACCAGGGTATCGCTGAAGCTTTCTTT
-	TRBV9	TRBJ2-4	-	CASSLTDRKNIQYF	TGTGCCAGCAGCCTTACGGACAGAAAAAACATTCAGTACTTC